This T cell receptor (beta chain) stems from a study of shared clonotypes between healthy human individuals. As for the study in general: Ranging from 18 to 49 in age, donors were a couple of women and a few men.

Positive CCR7 selection of CD45RO-negative cells yielded the naive CD8 cells, and terminally differentiated effector memory CD45RA+ cells were excluded. Sorted-subset replicate PCR reactions contained approximately 190 ng DNA, corresponding to approximately 30,000 T cell genomes. Here immunoSEQ multiplex PCR was the method, and the copy in TCRdb shows in-frame clones only, minus some. The table lists 500,000 to 700,000 clones, around 95% of them singletons. Whole-study findings and limits: Rarefaction curves obtained for sorted subsets showed sequencing incomplete despite large depth. As a rule, naive subsets had a larger estimated richness than memory subsets.

With respect to this clone: Its antigen is still unknown.

The CDR3 sequence is 16 residues long. Germline CDR1 reads SEHNR; CDR2 reads FQNEAQ (reference sequence). V gave up 3 bases and J gave up 5 bases; unmatched junction bases: 7. Sample: naive CD8+ T cells sorted from blood. The clonotype originates from a woman under 40 in good health. The chain uses TRBV7-9 and TRBJ2-5, with 12 nucleotides matching TRBD2. This CDR3 reads CASSFPPTSGSETQYF. Written as DNA, the CDR3 is TGTGCCAGCAGCTTCCCCCCGACTAGCGGGAGTGAGACCCAGTACTTC.